One and the same sample provided the 11 T cell receptor beta chains below, sequenced in a study of blood T cell repertoires in COVID-19. Sequencing used immunoSEQ multiplex PCR; TCRdb keeps in-frame clones, though not all of them. In the table there are some 280,000 clones, about 89% of which are singletons. The sequencing sample was made of peripheral blood. These receptors all stem from a woman aged 55 to 70 with acute or convalescent COVID-19.

V and J are TRBV5-1 and TRBJ1-3; no reliable D call. Trimming took off 4 bases at V and 4 bases at J, with 9 bases between the two ends. This CDR3 region has 13 residues. Germline V gene sequence: CDR1 SGHRS, CDR2 YFSETQ. The CDR3, as DNA: TGCGCCAGCAGCCCCCTCCGGGGAAACACCATATATTTT. Translation: CASSPLRGNTIYF.

The rearrangement links TRBV6-2 or TRBV6-3 to TRBJ1-1, with TRBD1 matching 8 bases. The CDR3 runs 14 residues. V dropped 6 bases and J dropped 3; count of bases not matched to a gene: 6. Germline lookup yields CDR1 MNHEY and CDR2 SVGEGT. In nucleotides, the CDR3 is TGTGCCAGCAGCCGGACAGGGCTGGACACTGAAGCTTTCTTT. Its translation is CASSRTGLDTEAFF.

This clone was observed a few times. The V and J genes are TRBV15 and TRBJ1-4; D uncertain. CDR3 length: 14 amino acids. CDR1 is LNHNV and CDR2 is YYDKDF in the germline V gene (reference sequence). The V end was cut by 1 base, the J end by 4 bases, with 7 bases between. The CDR3 sequence is CATSRGQINEKLFF. CDR3 bases: TGTGCCACCAGCAGAGGCCAGATTAATGAAAAACTGTTTTTT.

The rearrangement uses TRBV2 and TRBJ1-6; 7 nucleotides line up with TRBD1. Germline loops: CDR1 SNHLY, CDR2 FYNNEI. The CDR3 has 14 residues. V shed 5 bases, J shed 5 bases, and the junction held 3 bases outside the gene matches. The CDR3 sequence: CASSPGTDNSPLHF. The CDR3 bases are TGTGCCAGCAGTCCCGGGACAGATAATTCACCCCTCCACTTT.

The chain links TRBV19 to TRBJ1-1; D gene uncertain. V was cut by 5 bases and J by 1 base, with 17 bases left in between. Germline assignment: CDR1 LNHDA and CDR2 SQIVND (reference sequence). This CDR3 has 16 residues. The CDR3 DNA sequence: TGTGCCAGTAGTTTCCCCCACAGTGGGTGGAACACTGAAGCTTTCTTT. Translating gives CASSFPHSGWNTEAFF.

The chain recombines TRBV5-1 with TRBJ2-5; D remains unclear. Trimming removed 2 bases from V and 2 bases from J, with 19 bases in between. CDR1 SGHRS and CDR2 YFSETQ come from the germline V gene. The CDR3 runs 17 residues. The chain's CDR3 is CASSLSRGTRQQETQYF. CDR3 bases: TGCGCCAGCAGCTTATCGCGAGGTACAAGGCAGCAAGAGACCCAGTACTTC.

V is TRBV7-2 and J is TRBJ1-2, with 9 bases fitting TRBD1. The germline V gene encodes CDR1 SGHTA and CDR2 FQGNSA. The CDR3 is made up of 13 amino acids. Unmatched junction bases numbered 4, after V lost 5 bases and J lost 6 bases. The CDR3 sequence is CASSPRQGDGYTF. DNA for the CDR3: TGTGCCAGCAGCCCCCGACAGGGGGATGGCTACACCTTC.

The chain recombines TRBV3-1 (or the pseudogene TRBV3-2) with TRBJ2-3; TRBD2 matches 9 bases. This CDR3 is built from 17 residues. CDR1 LGHDT and CDR2 YNNKEL come from the germline V gene (reference sequence). Germline trimming cut 1 base from V and 0 bases from J; bases unmatched to any gene: 5. CDR3: CASSQGASGVSTDTQYF. The CDR3 bases are TGTGCCAGCAGCCAAGGAGCTAGCGGGGTAAGCACAGATACGCAGTATTTT.

The J gene is TRBJ2-1, the V gene TRBV5-6; 10 bases are a match to TRBD1. The germline V gene has CDR1 SGHDT and CDR2 YYEEEE. V shed 3 bases and J 7 bases; nucleotides not matched to a gene: 7. This CDR3 is built from 15 residues. This chain's CDR3 is CASSSAGTGVNEQFF. CDR3 sequence (DNA): TGTGCCAGCAGCTCTGCCGGGACAGGGGTGAATGAGCAGTTCTTC.

J is TRBJ1-6 and V is TRBV7-9, with D possibly matching TRBD1 (6 bases). This CDR3 comprises 14 residues. Per the germline V gene, CDR1 is SEHNR and CDR2 is FQNEAQ (reference sequence). Trimming took off 1 base at V and 7 bases at J, with 8 bases between the two ends. The CDR3 sequence is CASSLGTDNSPLHF. CDR3 coding DNA: TGTGCCAGCAGCTTAGGGACAGACAATTCACCCCTCCACTTT.

A single count supports this clone. The V call is TRBV4-3, the J call TRBJ1-1; no reliable D call. Trimming pared 1 base from V and 7 bases from J, leaving 19 bases between. Per germline, CDR1 LGHNA and CDR2 YSLEER. The CDR3 has 16 residues. CDR3 in DNA: TGCGCCAGCAGCCAAGTGATTTTCGGGGAGCGCGGTGAAGCTTTCTTT. Amino acid sequence: CASSQVIFGERGEAFF.